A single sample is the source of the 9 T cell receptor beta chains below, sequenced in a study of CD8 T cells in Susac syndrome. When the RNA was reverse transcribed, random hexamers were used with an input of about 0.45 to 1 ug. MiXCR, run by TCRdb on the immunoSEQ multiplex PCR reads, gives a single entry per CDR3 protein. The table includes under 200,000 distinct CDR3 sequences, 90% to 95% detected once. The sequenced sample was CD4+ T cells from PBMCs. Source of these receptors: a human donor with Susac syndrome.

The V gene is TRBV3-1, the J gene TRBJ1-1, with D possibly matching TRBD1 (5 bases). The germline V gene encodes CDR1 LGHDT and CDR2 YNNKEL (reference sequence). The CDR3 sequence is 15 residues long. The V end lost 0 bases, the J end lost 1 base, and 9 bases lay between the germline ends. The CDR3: CASSQDGRGNTEAFF. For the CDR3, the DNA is TGTGCCAGCAGCCAAGATGGGAGGGGGAACACTGAAGCTTTCTTT.

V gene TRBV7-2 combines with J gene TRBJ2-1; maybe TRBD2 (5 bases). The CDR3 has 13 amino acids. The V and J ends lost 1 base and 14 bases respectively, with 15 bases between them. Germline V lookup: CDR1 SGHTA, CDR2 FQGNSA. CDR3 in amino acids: CASSLEVGSGEFF. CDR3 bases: TGTGCCAGCAGCTTAGAAGTGGGCAGCGGCGAGTTCTTC.

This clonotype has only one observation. This CDR3 is CASRSSGGSQTQYF. The CDR3 bases are TGTGCCAGCCGTTCTAGCGGGGGGTCGCAGACCCAGTACTTC. This chain links TRBV2 with TRBJ2-5, with TRBD2 matching over 11 bases. From germline, CDR1 is SNHLY and CDR2 FYNNEI. J gave up 6 bases and V 8 bases, and 8 bases lay outside the gene matches. The CDR3 spans 14 residues.

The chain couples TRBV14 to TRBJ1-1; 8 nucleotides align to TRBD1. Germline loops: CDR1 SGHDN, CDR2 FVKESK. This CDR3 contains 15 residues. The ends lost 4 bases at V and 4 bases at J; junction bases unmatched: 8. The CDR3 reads CASSPVRDRPTEAFF. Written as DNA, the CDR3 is TGTGCCAGCAGCCCCGTCCGGGACAGGCCCACTGAAGCTTTCTTT.

The CDR3 nucleotides are TGCGCCAGCAGCCAAGAGATCATGGATACGCAGTATTTT. It is translated as CASSQEIMDTQYF. The rearrangement links TRBV4-3 to TRBJ2-3; D unclear. Trimming removed 0 bases at V and 6 bases at J, with 7 bases between. The V gene's germline CDR1 is LGHNA and CDR2 YSLEER. CDR3 length equals 13 residues.

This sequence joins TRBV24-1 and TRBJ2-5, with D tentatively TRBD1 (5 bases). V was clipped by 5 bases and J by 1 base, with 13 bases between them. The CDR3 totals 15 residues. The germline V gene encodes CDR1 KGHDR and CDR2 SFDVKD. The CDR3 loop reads CATSGPQVPQETQYF. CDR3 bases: TGTGCCACCAGTGGTCCACAGGTCCCCCAAGAGACCCAGTACTTC.

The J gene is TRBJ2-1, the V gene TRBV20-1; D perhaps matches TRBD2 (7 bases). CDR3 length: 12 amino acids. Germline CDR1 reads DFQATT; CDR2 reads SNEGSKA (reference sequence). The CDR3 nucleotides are TGCAGCCGAAGGGGGGGGTTCAATGAGCAGTTCTTC. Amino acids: CSRRGGFNEQFF.

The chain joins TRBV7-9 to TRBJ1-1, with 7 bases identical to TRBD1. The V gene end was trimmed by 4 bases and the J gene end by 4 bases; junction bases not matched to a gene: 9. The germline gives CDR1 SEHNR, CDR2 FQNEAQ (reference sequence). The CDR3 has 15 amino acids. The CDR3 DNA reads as TGTGCCAGCAGCTCCCTGACAGGGCAGGTCACTGAAGCTTTCTTT. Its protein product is CASSSLTGQVTEAFF.

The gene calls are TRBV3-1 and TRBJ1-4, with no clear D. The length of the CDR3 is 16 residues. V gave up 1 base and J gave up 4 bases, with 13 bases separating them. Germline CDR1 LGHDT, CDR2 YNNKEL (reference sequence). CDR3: CASSQAGNRFNEKLFF. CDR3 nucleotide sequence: TGTGCCAGCAGCCAAGCAGGCAACCGATTTAATGAAAAACTGTTTTTT.